Below, 6 T cell receptor beta chains from the same sample are listed, as sequenced in a study of shared clonotypes between healthy human individuals (dated by TCRdb to about 2020). Libraries were made using the immunoSEQ multiplex PCR assay. Sourced from immuneACCESS, this table was stored by TCRdb with only in-frame sequences that have V and J called. A share of the clones is absent; for the studies checked, an unresolved V gene accounts for under half, and the remainder has no known explanation. The sample includes around 2.5 million clones, with more than 85% observed a single time. The ten largest clones add up to approximately 0.37% of the sample. The sequenced material came from naive CD4+ T cells from PBMCs. In light of the paper, this sample's cell subset or site label describes: CD45RA+ positively selected. The receptors shown here come from a young man in good health. Some clones in this sample may be carry-over from other donors' samples.

V usage is TRBV27 and J usage is TRBJ2-7; the match to TRBD2 covers 7 bases. CDR3 length: 15 amino acids. J lost 0 bases, V lost 7 bases, and 9 bases had no gene match. Germline lookup yields CDR1 MNHEY and CDR2 SMNVEV (reference sequence). CDR3 sequence: CASIKSGMSSYEQYF. The DNA of the CDR3 is TGTGCCAGCATTAAAAGCGGGATGAGCTCCTACGAGCAGTACTTC.

The chain joins TRBV4-1 to TRBJ2-7, with TRBD1 matching 9 bases. J lost 5 bases, V lost 2 bases, and 4 bases had no gene match. The CDR3 runs to 14 residues. Germline V lookup: CDR1 MGHRA, CDR2 YSYEKL. CDR3 loop: CASSQYRGLNEQYF. The CDR3 DNA sequence: TGCGCCAGCAGCCAATACAGGGGGCTTAACGAGCAGTACTTC.

A note on this clone: The sample has other DNA sequences that encode this CDR3 too. The chain uses TRBV18 and TRBJ2-1; possibly TRBD2 for D (6 bases). There are 15 residues in the CDR3. Germline CDR1 KGHSH, CDR2 LQKENI. The V gene lost 6 bases and the J gene lost 1 base, with 13 bases spanning the gap. CDR3: CASSPRGSSYNEQFF. CDR3 coding DNA: TGTGCCAGCTCCCCCCGGGGGAGTTCCTACAATGAGCAGTTCTTC.

The chain links TRBV29-1 to TRBJ2-7, with D perhaps matching TRBD2 (6 bases). The CDR3 runs to 13 residues. Germline V lookup: CDR1 SQVTM, CDR2 ANQGSEA. Trimming took 6 bases from V and 6 from J, leaving 18 bases between them. CDR3 nucleotide sequence: TGCAGCGTGGGGGGACGCCTCGTGGTCGAGCAGTACTTC. Translating gives CSVGGRLVVEQYF.

CDR3 protein: CSVEKRGPSSYEQYF. CDR3 in DNA: TGCAGCGTTGAAAAAAGGGGGCCGAGCTCCTACGAGCAGTACTTC. The chain links TRBV29-1 to TRBJ2-7; 7 bases match TRBD1. Germline CDR1 and CDR2: SQVTM and ANQGSEA. The CDR3 consists of 15 residues. V lost 2 bases to trimming and J lost 0 bases; unmatched junction nucleotides: 7.

The chain has TRBV7-8 and TRBJ2-7; 7 bases fit TRBD1. CDR1 and CDR2 (germline): SGHVS, FQNEAQ. After removal of 5 bases from V and 0 bases from J, the junction contained 10 bases not matched to a gene. The CDR3 spans 16 residues. CDR3 amino acids: CASSRETGYLSYEQYF. The CDR3 region has the DNA TGTGCCAGCAGCAGAGAGACAGGGTACCTCTCCTACGAGCAGTACTTC.